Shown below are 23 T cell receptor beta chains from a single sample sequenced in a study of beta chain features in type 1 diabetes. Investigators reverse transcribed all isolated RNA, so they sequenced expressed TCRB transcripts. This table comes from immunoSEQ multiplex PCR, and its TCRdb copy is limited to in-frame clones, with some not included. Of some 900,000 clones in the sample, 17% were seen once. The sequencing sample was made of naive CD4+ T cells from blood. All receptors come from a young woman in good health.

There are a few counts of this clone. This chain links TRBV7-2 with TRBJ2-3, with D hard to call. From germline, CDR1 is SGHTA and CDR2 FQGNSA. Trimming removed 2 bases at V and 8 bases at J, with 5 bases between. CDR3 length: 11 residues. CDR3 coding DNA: TGTGCCAGCAGCTTACAGGTTACGCAGTATTTT. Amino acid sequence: CASSLQVTQYF.

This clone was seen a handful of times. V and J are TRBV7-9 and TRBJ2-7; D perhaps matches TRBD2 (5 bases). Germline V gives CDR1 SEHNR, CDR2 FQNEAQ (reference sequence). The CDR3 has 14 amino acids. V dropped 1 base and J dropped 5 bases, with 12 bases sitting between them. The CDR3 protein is CASSLGRGWNEQYF. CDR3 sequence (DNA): TGTGCCAGCAGCTTAGGTCGGGGATGGAACGAGCAGTACTTC.

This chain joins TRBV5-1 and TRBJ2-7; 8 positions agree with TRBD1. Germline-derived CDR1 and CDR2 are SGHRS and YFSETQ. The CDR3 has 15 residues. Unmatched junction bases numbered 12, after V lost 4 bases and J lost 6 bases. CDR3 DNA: TGCGCCAGCAGCCACGGACAGGGTCCCCTCTCCGAGCAGTACTTC. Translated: CASSHGQGPLSEQYF.

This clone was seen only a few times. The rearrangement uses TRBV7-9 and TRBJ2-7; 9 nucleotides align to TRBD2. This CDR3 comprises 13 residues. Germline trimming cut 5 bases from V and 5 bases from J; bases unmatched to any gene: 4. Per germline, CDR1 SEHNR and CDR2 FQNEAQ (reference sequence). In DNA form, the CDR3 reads TGTGCCAGCAGCCCCCGGACTAGCGACGAGCAGTACTTC. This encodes CASSPRTSDEQYF.

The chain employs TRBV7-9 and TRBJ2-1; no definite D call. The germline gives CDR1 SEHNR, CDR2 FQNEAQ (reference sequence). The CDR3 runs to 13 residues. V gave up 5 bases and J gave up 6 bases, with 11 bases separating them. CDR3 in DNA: TGTGCCAGCAGCCAAGATCGGGCCAATGAGCAGTTCTTC. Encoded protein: CASSQDRANEQFF.

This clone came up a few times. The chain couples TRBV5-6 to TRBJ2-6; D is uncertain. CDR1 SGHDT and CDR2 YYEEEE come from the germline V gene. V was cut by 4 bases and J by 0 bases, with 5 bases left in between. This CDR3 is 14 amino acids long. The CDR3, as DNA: TGTGCCAGCAGCGGACCCTCTGGGGCCAACGTCCTGACTTTC. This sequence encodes CASSGPSGANVLTF.

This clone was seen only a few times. CDR3 bases: TGTGCCAGCAGCCAAGCCCAGGGTACTAATGAAAAACTGTTTTTT. Residues: CASSQAQGTNEKLFF. The rearrangement uses TRBV4-2 and TRBJ1-4, with a possible D match to TRBD1 (5 bases). V was cut by 1 base and J by 2 bases, with 8 bases left in between. Germline V gives CDR1 LGHNA, CDR2 YNFKEQ. The CDR3 sequence is 15 residues long.

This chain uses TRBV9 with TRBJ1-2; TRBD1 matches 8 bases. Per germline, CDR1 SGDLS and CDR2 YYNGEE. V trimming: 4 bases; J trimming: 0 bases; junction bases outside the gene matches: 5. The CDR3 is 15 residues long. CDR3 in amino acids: CASSLDRGTNYGYTF. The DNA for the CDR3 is TGTGCCAGCAGCCTCGACAGGGGAACTAACTATGGCTACACCTTC.

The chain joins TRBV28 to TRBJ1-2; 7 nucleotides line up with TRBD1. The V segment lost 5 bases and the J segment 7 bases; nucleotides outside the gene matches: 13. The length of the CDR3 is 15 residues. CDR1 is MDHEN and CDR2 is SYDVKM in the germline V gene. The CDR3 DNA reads TGTGCCAGCAGTCGCCTAGGGGGCGACTTGCTTGGCTACACCTTC. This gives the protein CASSRLGGDLLGYTF.

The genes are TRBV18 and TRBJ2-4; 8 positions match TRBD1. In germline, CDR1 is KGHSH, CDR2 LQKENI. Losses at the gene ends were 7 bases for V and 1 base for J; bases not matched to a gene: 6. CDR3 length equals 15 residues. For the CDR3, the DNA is TGTGCCAGCTTAGCCGGGACAGGTGCCAAAAACATTCAGTACTTC. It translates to CASLAGTGAKNIQYF.

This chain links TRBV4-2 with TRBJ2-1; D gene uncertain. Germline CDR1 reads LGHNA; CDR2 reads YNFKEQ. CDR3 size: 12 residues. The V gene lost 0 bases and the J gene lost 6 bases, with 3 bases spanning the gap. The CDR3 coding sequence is TGTGCCAGCAGCCAAGATACCAATGAGCAGTTCTTC. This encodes CASSQDTNEQFF.

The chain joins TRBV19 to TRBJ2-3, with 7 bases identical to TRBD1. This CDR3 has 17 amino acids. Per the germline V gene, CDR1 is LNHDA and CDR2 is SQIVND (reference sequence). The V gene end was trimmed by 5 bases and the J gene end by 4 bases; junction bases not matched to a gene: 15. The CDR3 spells CASSATPGTVGPDTQYF. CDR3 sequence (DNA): TGTGCCAGTAGTGCAACCCCCGGGACAGTCGGTCCAGATACGCAGTATTTT.

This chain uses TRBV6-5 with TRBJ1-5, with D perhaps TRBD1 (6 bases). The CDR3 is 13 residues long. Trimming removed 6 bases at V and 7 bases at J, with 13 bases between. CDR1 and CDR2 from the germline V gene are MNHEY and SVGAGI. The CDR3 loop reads CASSRGGWQPQHF. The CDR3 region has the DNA TGTGCCAGCAGCCGGGGGGGCTGGCAGCCCCAGCATTTT.

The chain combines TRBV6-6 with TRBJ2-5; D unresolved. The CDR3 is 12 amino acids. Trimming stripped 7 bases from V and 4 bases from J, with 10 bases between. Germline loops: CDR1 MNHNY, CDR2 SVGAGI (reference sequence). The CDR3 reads CASTNYGETQYF. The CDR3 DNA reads TGTGCCAGCACAAACTACGGAGAGACCCAGTACTTC.

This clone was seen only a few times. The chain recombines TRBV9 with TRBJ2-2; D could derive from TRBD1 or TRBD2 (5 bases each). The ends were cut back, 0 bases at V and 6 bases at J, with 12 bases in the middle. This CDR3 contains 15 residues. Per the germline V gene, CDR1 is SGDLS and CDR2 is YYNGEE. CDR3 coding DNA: TGTGCCAGCAGCGTAGCTCTGGGGGATCCCGGGGAGCTGTTTTTT. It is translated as CASSVALGDPGELFF.

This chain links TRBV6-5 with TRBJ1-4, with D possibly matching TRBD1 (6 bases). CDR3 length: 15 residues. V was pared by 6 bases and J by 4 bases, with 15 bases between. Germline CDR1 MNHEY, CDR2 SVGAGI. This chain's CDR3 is CASRNSGTNNEKLFF. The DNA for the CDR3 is TGTGCCAGCAGAAACTCCGGGACAAATAATGAAAAACTGTTTTTT.

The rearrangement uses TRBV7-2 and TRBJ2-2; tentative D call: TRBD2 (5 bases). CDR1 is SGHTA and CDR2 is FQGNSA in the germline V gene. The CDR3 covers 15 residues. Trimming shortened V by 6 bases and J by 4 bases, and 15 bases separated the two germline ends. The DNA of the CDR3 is TGTGCCAGCAGGCAACCGGGAATACTCACCGGGGAGCTGTTTTTT. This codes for CASRQPGILTGELFF.

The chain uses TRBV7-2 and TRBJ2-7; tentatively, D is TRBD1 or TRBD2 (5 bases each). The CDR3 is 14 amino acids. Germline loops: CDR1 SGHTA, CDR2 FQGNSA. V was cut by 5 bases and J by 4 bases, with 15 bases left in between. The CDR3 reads CASSLTGTTYEQYF. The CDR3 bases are TGTGCCAGCAGCCTCACCGGGACGACTTACGAGCAGTACTTC.

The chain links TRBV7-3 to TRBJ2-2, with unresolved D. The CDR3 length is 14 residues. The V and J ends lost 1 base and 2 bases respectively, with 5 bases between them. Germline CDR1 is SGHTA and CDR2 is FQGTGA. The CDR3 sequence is CASSLMSNTGELFF. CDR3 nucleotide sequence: TGTGCCAGCAGCTTAATGTCAAACACCGGGGAGCTGTTTTTT.

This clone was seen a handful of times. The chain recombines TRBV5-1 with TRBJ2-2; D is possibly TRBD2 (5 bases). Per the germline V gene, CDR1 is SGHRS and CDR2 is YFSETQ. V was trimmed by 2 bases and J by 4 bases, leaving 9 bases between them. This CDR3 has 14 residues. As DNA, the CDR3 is TGCGCCAGCAGCTTACTCGGAGGCACCGGGGAGCTGTTTTTT. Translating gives CASSLLGGTGELFF.

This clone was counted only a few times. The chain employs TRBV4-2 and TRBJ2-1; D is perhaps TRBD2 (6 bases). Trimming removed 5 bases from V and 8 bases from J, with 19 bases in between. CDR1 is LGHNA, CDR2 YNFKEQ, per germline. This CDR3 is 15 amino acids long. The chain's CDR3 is CASSLGPGLSDEQFF. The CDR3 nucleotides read TGTGCCAGCAGCTTGGGACCGGGACTCTCTGATGAGCAGTTCTTC.

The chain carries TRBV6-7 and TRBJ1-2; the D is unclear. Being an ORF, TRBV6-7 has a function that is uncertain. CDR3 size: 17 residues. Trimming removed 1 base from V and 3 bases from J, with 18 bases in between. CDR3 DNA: TGTGCCAGCAGTTACTACATACCGGAATACGGATACTATGGCTACACCTTC. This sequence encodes CASSYYIPEYGYYGYTF.

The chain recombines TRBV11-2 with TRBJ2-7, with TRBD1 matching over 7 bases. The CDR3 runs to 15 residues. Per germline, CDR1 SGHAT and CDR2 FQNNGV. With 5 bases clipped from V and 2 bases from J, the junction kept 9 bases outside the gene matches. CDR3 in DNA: TGTGCCAGCAGCCCAATCAGGGGGACCACCTACGAGCAGTACTTC. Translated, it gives CASSPIRGTTYEQYF. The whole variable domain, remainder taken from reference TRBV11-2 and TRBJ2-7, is EAGVAQSPRYKIIEKRQSVAFWCNPISGHATLYWYQQILGQGPKLLIQFQNNGVVDDSQLPKDRFSAERLKGVDSTLKIQPAKLEDSAVYLCASSPIRGTTYEQYFGPGTRLTVT.